These T cell receptor beta chains were read from a single sample in a study of identical twins. Each CDR3 protein is one row after TCRdb ran MiXCR on the 5' RACE reads. Counted here are 250,000 to 350,000 distinct CDR3 sequences, roughly 10% occurring once; the ten biggest clones make up 6% to 8.5%. A further study also used this sample, focusing on yellow fever vaccine responses in identical twins.

The source material was CD8+ T cells sorted from blood. The receptors come from a woman between 18 and 29 years old in good health. Both conserved end residues are part of each CDR3. The order of the fields is CDR3 length, clone size, V gene, J gene, D gene, CDR3 DNA, CDR3 protein. A D gene is named only where the DNA matches it firmly. A clone size is listed for some rows: how often the clone was seen (once, few, many), or a class if it is expanded.

12	.	TRBV7-9	TRBJ2-7	.	TGTGCCAGCGCTGGGGACTCCTACGAGCAGTACTTC	CASAGDSYEQYF
16	.	TRBV11-2	TRBJ2-7	TRBD2	TGTGCCAGCAGCGGCGGACCGGGACTAGCAGCCTACGAGCAGTACTTC	CASSGGPGLAAYEQYF
13	few	TRBV29-1	TRBJ2-7	.	TGCAGCGTTGAACAGCGAAACTCCTACGAGCAGTACTTC	CSVEQRNSYEQYF
15	many	TRBV20-1	TRBJ2-1	TRBD2	TGCAGTGCTATACCCGCTAGCGGTCTCTTCAATGAGCAGTTCTTC	CSAIPASGLFNEQFF
17	few	TRBV4-3	TRBJ2-1	.	TGCGCCAGCAGCCAAGACCAACCGGGCAGGCTCGGCAATGAGCAGTTCTTC	CASSQDQPGRLGNEQFF
14	many	TRBV6-4	TRBJ2-1	.	TGTGCCAGCAGTGACGGGGGAGCCCACAATGAGCAGTTCTTC	CASSDGGAHNEQFF
13	many	TRBV7-9	TRBJ2-7	TRBD1	TGTGCCAGCAGCTGGGGACAGTTCTACGAGCAGTACTTC	CASSWGQFYEQYF
18	.	TRBV4-1	TRBJ1-5	.	TGCGCCAGCAGCCAAGATCGGCCCGAGGGATTTAGCAATCAGCCCCAGCATTTT	CASSQDRPEGFSNQPQHF
13	few	TRBV20-1	TRBJ2-7	.	TGCAGCGGAAGAAACCCCAACTCCTACGAGCAGTACTTC	CSGRNPNSYEQYF
16	few	TRBV14	TRBJ2-7	TRBD2	TGTGCCAGCAGCCAAGTATGGCCTAGCGGGAGCTACGAGCAGTACTTC	CASSQVWPSGSYEQYF
12	many	TRBV6-2/TRBV6-3	TRBJ2-5	.	TGTGCCAGCAGTTACCTTCAAGAGACCCAGTACTTC	CASSYLQETQYF
16	many	TRBV11-2	TRBJ2-7	TRBD2	TGTGCCAGCAGCTTGTCGGGACTAGCGGGAGTCTACGAGCAGTACTTC	CASSLSGLAGVYEQYF
14	few	TRBV5-6	TRBJ2-7	TRBD1	TGTGCCAGCAGCCCCGGGACAGAGTCCTACGAGCAGTACTTC	CASSPGTESYEQYF
15	many	TRBV29-1	TRBJ1-2	.	TGCAGCGTTGAGTTCCGCACGGGGGCTAACTATGGCTACACCTTC	CSVEFRTGANYGYTF
15	.	TRBV5-1	TRBJ2-1	.	TGCGCCAGCAGCTTCGCAAGGGGTAGATACAATGAGCAGTTCTTC	CASSFARGRYNEQFF
16	many	TRBV4-3	TRBJ2-1	.	TGCGCCAGCAGCCAAGGCTGGACTGTTACCGACAATGAGCAGTTCTTC	CASSQGWTVTDNEQFF
15	many	TRBV6-5	TRBJ2-2	.	TGTGCCAGCAGTTACTCGATAACAGACACCGGGGAGCTGTTTTTT	CASSYSITDTGELFF
14	.	TRBV7-9	TRBJ2-7	TRBD1	TGTGCCAGCAGCTTTTCGGGACAGCCCTACGAGCAGTACTTC	CASSFSGQPYEQYF
15	.	TRBV7-9	TRBJ2-5	.	TGTGCCAGCAGCTTCCCTAGCGAGTACCAAGAGACCCAGTACTTC	CASSFPSEYQETQYF
13	many	TRBV20-1	TRBJ2-7	.	TGCAGTGCTAGAGGGAGAGAGAACTACGAGCAGTACTTC	CSARGRENYEQYF
16	many	TRBV12-3/TRBV12-4	TRBJ2-2	.	TGTGCCAGCAGCATTGGTCGGAGGCGGCACACCGGGGAGCTGTTTTTT	CASSIGRRRHTGELFF
15	many	TRBV27	TRBJ1-1	.	TGTGCCAGCAGTCCCATGACGAGGTCGGACACTGAAGCTTTCTTT	CASSPMTRSDTEAFF
13	few	TRBV7-9	TRBJ2-7	.	TGTGCCAGCAGCTTAGAAGCCCGCTACGAGCAGTACTTC	CASSLEARYEQYF
16	.	TRBV7-9	TRBJ2-3	.	TGTGCCAGCAGCTTAGAGACAGCTACTGACACAGATACGCAGTATTTT	CASSLETATDTDTQYF
17	few	TRBV14	TRBJ2-1	TRBD2	TGTGCCAGCAGCCAAGATGTTAGACTAGCGGGAAACAATGAGCAGTTCTTC	CASSQDVRLAGNNEQFF
13	.	TRBV10-3	TRBJ2-7	.	TGTGCCATCAGTGTTGACCTAAGTTACGAGCAGTACTTC	CAISVDLSYEQYF
16	few	TRBV6-4	TRBJ2-1	TRBD2	TGTGCCAGCAGTGGACTAGCGGGGGAAGGGGACAATGAGCAGTTCTTC	CASSGLAGEGDNEQFF
12	many	TRBV11-1	TRBJ2-7	.	TGTGCCAGCAGCCCGCCCTACGACGAGCAGTACTTC	CASSPPYDEQYF
15	.	TRBV20-1	TRBJ1-1	.	TGCAGTGCTAGAGATCTAGGCAGGGCGGGCACTGAAGCTTTCTTT	CSARDLGRAGTEAFF
16	few	TRBV29-1	TRBJ1-2	TRBD1	TGCAGCGTTCCTGGGACAGGGGGCTTTAGGGGCTATGGCTACACCTTC	CSVPGTGGFRGYGYTF
16	many	TRBV6-2/TRBV6-3	TRBJ1-1	.	TGTGCCAGCAGTTACTCTATGGGGGACATGAACACTGAAGCTTTCTTT	CASSYSMGDMNTEAFF
15	.	TRBV4-2	TRBJ2-1	.	TGTGCCAGCAGCCAAGAACCAGCCGGGGGCAATGAGCAGTTCTTC	CASSQEPAGGNEQFF
15	few	TRBV7-9	TRBJ2-7	.	TGTGCCAGCAGCGCAATGGCGGAGGCCTCCTACGAGCAGTACTTC	CASSAMAEASYEQYF
17	.	TRBV4-3	TRBJ2-1	TRBD2	TGCGCCAGCAGCCAGGGCCCCGGGACTAGCAAGTACAATGAGCAGTTCTTC	CASSQGPGTSKYNEQFF
15	few	TRBV19	TRBJ2-7	TRBD1	TGTGCCAGTAGCTACAATCTCGGGACAGACTACGAGCAGTACTTC	CASSYNLGTDYEQYF
15	few	TRBV7-8	TRBJ2-7	TRBD2	TGTGCCAGCAGCTTAGTGAGCGGGAGTCGTCACGAGCAGTACTTC	CASSLVSGSRHEQYF
12	many	TRBV29-1	TRBJ2-1	.	TGCAGCGTTCCCAGCGGTTACAATGAGCAGTTCTTC	CSVPSGYNEQFF
16	few	TRBV20-1	TRBJ2-3	TRBD1	TGCAGTGCTAGAGAATACGCCAGGGGGCTAGAAGATACGCAGTATTTT	CSAREYARGLEDTQYF
14	many	TRBV12-3/TRBV12-4	TRBJ2-7	.	TGTGCCAGCAGTTTAGTGGTTGCGGCCTACGAGCAGTACTTC	CASSLVVAAYEQYF
17	few	TRBV28	TRBJ2-3	.	TGTGCCAGCAGTTTACCGGCTACCGACAGACGGACAGATACGCAGTATTTT	CASSLPATDRRTDTQYF
13	.	TRBV29-1	TRBJ2-3	TRBD2	TGCAGCGTTGGTGGGAGGGCCGAAGATACGCAGTATTTT	CSVGGRAEDTQYF
13	.	TRBV12-3/TRBV12-4	TRBJ2-1	TRBD1	TGTGCCAGCAGTTTAGCCCGACAGGGGGAGCAGTTCTTC	CASSLARQGEQFF
13	few	TRBV20-1	TRBJ2-3	.	TGCAGTGCTCTAGCTAGCGGCACAGATACGCAGTATTTT	CSALASGTDTQYF
15	.	TRBV7-2	TRBJ1-3	.	TGTGCCAGCAGCGCCTCATTTGGGGCTGGAAACACCATATATTTT	CASSASFGAGNTIYF
15	many	TRBV24-1	TRBJ2-1	.	TGTGCCACCAGTGAGAAGGGGGGGCTCTACAATGAGCAGTTCTTC	CATSEKGGLYNEQFF
18	.	TRBV12-3/TRBV12-4	TRBJ2-7	TRBD2	TGTGCCTGCAGTTGGACTAGCGGGGTCCACCTGGGGGCCTACGAGCAGTACTTC	CACSWTSGVHLGAYEQYF
17	.	TRBV4-2	TRBJ2-7	TRBD2	TGTGCCAGCAGCCAAAGGGACAGCCTACGAGCGGGAGGGGAGCAGTACTTC	CASSQRDSLRAGGEQYF
16	many	TRBV4-3	TRBJ1-1	.	TGCGCCAGCAGCCAAGATTCCCCAGCTATGAACACTGAAGCTTTCTTT	CASSQDSPAMNTEAFF
12	many	TRBV28	TRBJ1-2	.	TGTGCCAGCAGTCCGGGACGGTATGGCTACACCTTC	CASSPGRYGYTF
15	medium-sized	TRBV12-3/TRBV12-4	TRBJ2-7	.	TGTGCCAGCAGTTTTGTGTTCCGGGAAAGCCACGAGCAGTACTTC	CASSFVFRESHEQYF
12	few	TRBV7-9	TRBJ2-5	.	TGTGCCAGCAGCGAGGGGGGGCAGACCCAGTACTTC	CASSEGGQTQYF
15	.	TRBV15	TRBJ2-1	.	TGTGCCACCAGCAGCGGGACTCGCTCCTACAATGAGCAGTTCTTC	CATSSGTRSYNEQFF
17	few	TRBV7-2	TRBJ2-7	TRBD2	TGTGCCAGCAGCTCTCTACTAGCGGGATCCCATATCTGCGAGCAGTACTTC	CASSSLLAGSHICEQYF
13	.	TRBV10-3	TRBJ2-7	TRBD2	TGTGCCATACGACTAGCGGGGAGCTACGAGCAGTACTTC	CAIRLAGSYEQYF
16	many	TRBV27	TRBJ2-3	.	TGTGCCAGCAGTTTATCAGGTAGCGGAGTCACAGATACGCAGTATTTT	CASSLSGSGVTDTQYF